These T cell receptor beta chains were read from a single sample in a study of shared clonotypes between healthy human individuals. The assay was immunoSEQ multiplex PCR, and TCRdb's table has in-frame clones only and misses some. Here the sample spans some 120,000 clones, about 63% being singletons. Sequenced input: memory CD8+ T cells sorted from blood. The source is a woman in her twenties or thirties in good health. The CDR3 runs from the conserved cysteine through the conserved F or W. D genes are given only for firm matches. Rows give clone size only sometimes, using once, few, many, or a class for an expanded clone.

TRBJ2-5	.	TRBD1	TRBV5-6	TGTGCCAGCAGTAGGGACAGTGGGGAGACCCAGTACTTC	CASSRDSGETQYF
TRBJ2-5	many	.	TRBV5-1	TGCGCCAGCAGCCTGACCCCGGGGGAGACCCAGTACTTC	CASSLTPGETQYF
TRBJ1-5	.	TRBD1	TRBV11-2	TGTGCCAGCAGTTGGGACAGTCATCAGCCCCAGCATTTT	CASSWDSHQPQHF
TRBJ1-2	.	.	TRBV6-5	TGTGCCAGCAGGCTACAGGGAAGCGGTGGCTACACCTTC	CASRLQGSGGYTF
TRBJ2-3	.	.	TRBV9	TGTGCCAGCAGCGTAGGGGGTGTCACAGATACGCAGTATTTT	CASSVGGVTDTQYF
TRBJ2-7	many	TRBD2	TRBV7-2	TGTGCCAGCAGGGGACTAGCGGGAGAGAGCTACGAGCAGTACTTC	CASRGLAGESYEQYF
TRBJ2-7	many	.	TRBV11-2	TGTGCCAGCAGCTTAGATATAGCTCGTGAGCAGTACTTC	CASSLDIAREQYF
TRBJ1-2	few	.	TRBV28	TGTGCCAGCAGTGATCGGACGGATGGCTACACCTTC	CASSDRTDGYTF
TRBJ1-1	.	.	TRBV4-1	TGCGCCAGCAGCCAAGATGGCAGGGGAAGCGCTGAAGCTTTCTTT	CASSQDGRGSAEAFF
TRBJ1-2	.	.	TRBV5-4	TGTGCCAGCAGCCAAGTGGACAACAACTATGGCTACACCTTC	CASSQVDNNYGYTF
TRBJ2-5	once	.	TRBV11-1	TGTGCCAGCAGCTTACTTTTGGGAGTAGGCTTGGGGGAGACCCAGTACTTC	CASSLLLGVGLGETQYF
TRBJ2-7	.	.	TRBV5-4	TGTGCCAGCAGCCAGAGCCGAGGGGCGTACGAGCAGTACTTC	CASSQSRGAYEQYF
TRBJ2-7	.	.	TRBV6-4	TGTGCCAGCAGTCTACAACCTTCCGCCCCGGTTTACGAGCAGTACTTC	CASSLQPSAPVYEQYF
TRBJ2-7	.	.	TRBV25-1	TGTGCCAGCAGATTTAGGTTTTTCACCTACGAGCAGTACTTC	CASRFRFFTYEQYF
TRBJ2-1	few	TRBD1	TRBV7-6	TGTGCCAGCAGCCCCGGGACAGGGTGGGGGCAGTTCTTC	CASSPGTGWGQFF
TRBJ1-3	.	.	TRBV13	TGTGCCAGCAGCTCAGTAACCTACTCTGGAAACACCATATATTTT	CASSSVTYSGNTIYF
TRBJ2-2	.	.	TRBV5-5	TGTGCCAGCAGCTTGGGGCGGGAGCTGTTTTTT	CASSLGRELFF
TRBJ2-1	.	.	TRBV14	TGTGCCAGCAGCCAAGATGGAGGGATCAATGAGCAGTTCTTC	CASSQDGGINEQFF
TRBJ1-1	many	.	TRBV27	TGTGCCAGCAGTTTATCTTGGGACACAAACACTGAAGCTTTCTTT	CASSLSWDTNTEAFF
TRBJ2-5	.	.	TRBV27	TGTGCCAGCAGTTTACCTCCTTTGGGCGTGACCCAGTACTTC	CASSLPPLGVTQYF
TRBJ1-1	.	.	TRBV27	TGTGCCAGCAGTTTTAGGTTGGACTCTGAAGCTTTCTTT	CASSFRLDSEAFF
TRBJ2-7	.	TRBD2	TRBV5-4	TGTGCCAGCAGCTATTTTAGGGTAGCGGGAGAGCAGTACTTC	CASSYFRVAGEQYF
TRBJ2-2	.	.	TRBV7-5	TGTGTCCCCCAGGGGACCCGAGACACCGGGGAGCTGTTTTTT	CVPQGTRDTGELFF
TRBJ1-1	.	.	TRBV7-9	TGTGCCAGCAGGGGGATTACGAACACTGAAGCTTTCTTT	CASRGITNTEAFF
TRBJ2-3	few	TRBD2	TRBV28	TGTGCCAGCAGCCCTCTACTAGCGGTGAGCACAGATACGCAGTATTTT	CASSPLLAVSTDTQYF
TRBJ2-1	.	.	TRBV28	TGTGCCAGCAGTCCTTGGGGACCGGGGGATGAGCAGTTCTTC	CASSPWGPGDEQFF
TRBJ2-7	many	.	TRBV7-3	TGTGCCAGCCAAGGGACTGTAACCTACGAGCAGTACTTC	CASQGTVTYEQYF
TRBJ2-1	few	TRBD2	TRBV5-6	TGTGCCAGCAGCTTAACACTAGCGGCCTACAATGAGCAGTTCTTC	CASSLTLAAYNEQFF
TRBJ2-5	.	TRBD2	TRBV28	TGTGCCAGCAGTCACGGCTCTAGCGGGAGTGAGACCCAGTACTTC	CASSHGSSGSETQYF
TRBJ2-1	.	.	TRBV19	TGTGCCAGTAGTGGCTCCTCTTACTACAATGAGCAGTTCTTC	CASSGSSYYNEQFF
TRBJ2-3	few	TRBD2	TRBV28	TGTGCCAGCAGATCACTAGCGTATACTAGCACAGATACGCAGTATTTT	CASRSLAYTSTDTQYF
TRBJ2-7	.	TRBD2	TRBV7-9	TGTGCCAGCAGCGAACTAGCGACCTACGAGCAGTACTTC	CASSELATYEQYF
TRBJ1-2	many	.	TRBV5-1	TGCGCCAGCAGCTTGGGTGATCTTTTCGACGGCTACACCTTC	CASSLGDLFDGYTF
TRBJ2-1	.	.	TRBV11-2	TGTGCCAGCAGCTTAGTTGGGAGCTCCTACAATGAGCAGTTCTTC	CASSLVGSSYNEQFF
TRBJ2-7	.	.	TRBV7-9	TGTGCCAGCAGCTTAGACGGATACTACGAGCAGTACTTC	CASSLDGYYEQYF
TRBJ2-7	.	TRBD2	TRBV4-1	TGCGCCAGCAGCCAAGATCGGGTTCTAGCGGGAGCGAAAACCCAGCAGTACTTC	CASSQDRVLAGAKTQQYF
TRBJ2-1	.	.	TRBV11-2	TGTGCCAGCAGCTTAGCGGCCACTGTAAGCTCCTACAATGAGCAGTTCTTC	CASSLAATVSSYNEQFF
TRBJ1-5	once	TRBD1	TRBV7-6	TGTGCCAGCAGCTTAGGGGGACAGTTGTATAGCAATCAGCCCCAGCATTTT	CASSLGGQLYSNQPQHF
TRBJ1-5	few	.	TRBV6-6	TGTGCCAGCAGTTACTCGAGGCCCGGTAGCAATCAGCCCCAGCATTTT	CASSYSRPGSNQPQHF
TRBJ2-2	few	TRBD2	TRBV6-4	TGTGCCAGCAGCGAGCTAGCGGAGTCCACCGGGGAGCTGTTTTTT	CASSELAESTGELFF
TRBJ2-1	.	TRBD2	TRBV29-1	TGCAGCGTTGAAGATCGGGGATTGAAGGGGACTAGTGCCTACAATGAGCAGTTCTTC	CSVEDRGLKGTSAYNEQFF
TRBJ2-1	.	TRBD2	TRBV27	TGTGCCAGCAGTTTGGTAAGACTAGCGTCTAACAATGAGCAGTTCTTC	CASSLVRLASNNEQFF
TRBJ2-5	many	.	TRBV6-5	TGTGCCAGCAGTCTCTTGGGAGCAGAGACCCAGTACTTC	CASSLLGAETQYF
TRBJ2-3	many	TRBD2	TRBV6-4	TGTGCCAGCAGTGAATCGAGCGGGAGTGATACGCAGTATTTT	CASSESSGSDTQYF
TRBJ2-1	few	TRBD1	TRBV10-2	TGCGCCAGCAGTGAGCCAAAAGGACAGGGGTCCCCCTACAATGAGCAGTTCTTC	CASSEPKGQGSPYNEQFF
TRBJ2-7	.	TRBD1	TRBV25-1	TGTGCCAGCAGTGGACAGGGACCCAACTCCTACGAGCAGTACTTC	CASSGQGPNSYEQYF
TRBJ2-2	.	TRBD1	TRBV5-6	TGTGCCAGCAGTTCCAACCTCATTTGGGACAGATACACCGGGGAGCTGTTTTTT	CASSSNLIWDRYTGELFF
TRBJ2-3	.	.	TRBV4-1	TGCGCCAGCAGCCACGAGGGAAGCACAGATACGCAGTATTTT	CASSHEGSTDTQYF